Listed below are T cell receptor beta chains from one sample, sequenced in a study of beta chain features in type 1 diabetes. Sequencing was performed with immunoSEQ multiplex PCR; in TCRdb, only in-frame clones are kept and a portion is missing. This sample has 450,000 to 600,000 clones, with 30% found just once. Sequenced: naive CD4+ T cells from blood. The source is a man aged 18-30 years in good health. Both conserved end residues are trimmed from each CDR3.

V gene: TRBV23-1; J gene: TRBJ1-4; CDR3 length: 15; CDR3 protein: ASSQSVSLGGNEKLF
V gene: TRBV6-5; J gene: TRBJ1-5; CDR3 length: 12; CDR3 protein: ASSYRQGGQPQH
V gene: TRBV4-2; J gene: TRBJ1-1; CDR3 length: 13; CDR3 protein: ASNIPQGLNTEAF
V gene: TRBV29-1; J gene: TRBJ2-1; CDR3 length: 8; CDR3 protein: SVLNSQQF
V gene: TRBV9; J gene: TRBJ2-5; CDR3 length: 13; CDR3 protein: ASSGTSGPQETQY
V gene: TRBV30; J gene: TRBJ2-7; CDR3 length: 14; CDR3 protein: AGRGNPSGSSYEQY
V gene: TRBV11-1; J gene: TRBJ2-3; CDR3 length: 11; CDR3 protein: ASSLGESDTQY
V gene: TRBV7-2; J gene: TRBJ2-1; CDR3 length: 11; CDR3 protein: ASSLASGNEQF
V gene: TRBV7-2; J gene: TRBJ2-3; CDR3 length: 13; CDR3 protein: ASSLTPVGADTQY
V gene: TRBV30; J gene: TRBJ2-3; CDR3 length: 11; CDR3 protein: AWRADSTDTQY
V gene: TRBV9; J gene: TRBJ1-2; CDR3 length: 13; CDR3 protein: ASSATGSLNYGYT
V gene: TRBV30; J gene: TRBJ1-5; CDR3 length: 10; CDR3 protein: AWSGSNQPQH
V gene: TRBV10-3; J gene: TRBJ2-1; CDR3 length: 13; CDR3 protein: AISPKREGYNEQF
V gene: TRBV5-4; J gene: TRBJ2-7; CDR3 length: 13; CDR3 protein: ASSLGGRAEHEQY
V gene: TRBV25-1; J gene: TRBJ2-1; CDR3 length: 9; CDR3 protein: ASEKNNEQF
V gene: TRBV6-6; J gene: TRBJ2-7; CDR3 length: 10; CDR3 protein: ASSYSRYEQY
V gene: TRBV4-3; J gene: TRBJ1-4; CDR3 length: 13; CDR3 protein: ASSQVGTGNEKLF
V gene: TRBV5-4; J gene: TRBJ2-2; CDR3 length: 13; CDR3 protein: ASSPQTGPGGELF
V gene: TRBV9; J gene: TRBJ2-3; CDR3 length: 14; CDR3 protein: ASSVRTSGVEDTQY
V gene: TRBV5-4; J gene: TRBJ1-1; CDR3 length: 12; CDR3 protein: ASSPKTGNTEAF
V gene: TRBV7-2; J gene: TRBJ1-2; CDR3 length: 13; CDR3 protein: ASSFSGQGGYGYT
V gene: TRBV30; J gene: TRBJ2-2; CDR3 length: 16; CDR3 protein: AWSALGLAGGISGELF
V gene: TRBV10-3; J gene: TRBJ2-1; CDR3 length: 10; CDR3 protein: AISPGFNEQF
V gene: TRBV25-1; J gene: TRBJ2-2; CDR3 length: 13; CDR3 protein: ASSWEAPNTGELF
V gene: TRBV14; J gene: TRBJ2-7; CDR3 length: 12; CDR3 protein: ASSQLVGAYEQY
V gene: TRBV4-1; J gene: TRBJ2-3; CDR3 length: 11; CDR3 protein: ASSQDRSTTQY
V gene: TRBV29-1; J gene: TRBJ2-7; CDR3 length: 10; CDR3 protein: SVELAGYEQY
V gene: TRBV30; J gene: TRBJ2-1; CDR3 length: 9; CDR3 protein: AWSLYNEQF
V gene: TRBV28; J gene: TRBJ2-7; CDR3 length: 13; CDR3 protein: ASTHGTSGIYEQY
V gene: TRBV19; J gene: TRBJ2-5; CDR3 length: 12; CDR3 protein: ASSNRDFQETQY